A single sample gave rise to the 31 T cell receptor beta chains below, sequenced in a study of T cells in localized non-small cell lung cancer. Libraries were prepared by immunoSEQ multiplex PCR; TCRdb keeps only in-frame clonotypes and omits some of them. This sample has 31,000 or so clones, with around three quarters found just once. The sample consisted of peripheral blood, taken before any cancer treatment. These receptors all come from a male donor older than 55 with stage III squamous cell lung carcinoma.

J is TRBJ1-5 and V is TRBV6-6; D call uncertain. This CDR3 spans 14 amino acids. Germline V lookup: CDR1 MNHNY, CDR2 SVGAGI (reference sequence). V lost 2 bases to trimming and J lost 4 bases, with 9 bases between them. In DNA form, the CDR3 reads TGTGCCAGCAGTTACAGGGCGGAAAATCAGCCCCAGCATTTT. This codes for CASSYRAENQPQHF.

This clone was detected only once. The chain has TRBV28 and TRBJ2-7, with D perhaps being TRBD1 or TRBD2 (5 bases each). CDR3 length: 15 amino acids. V was trimmed by 5 bases and J by 0 bases, leaving 14 bases between them. Germline values: CDR1 MDHEN, CDR2 SYDVKM. CDR3 sequence: CASSPRDGSSYEQYF. CDR3 DNA sequence: TGTGCCAGCAGTCCCCGGGACGGAAGCTCCTACGAGCAGTACTTC.

V and J are TRBV7-9 and TRBJ1-3; D possibly corresponds to TRBD1 (5 bases). The CDR3 has 17 residues. Germline V gene data show CDR1 as SEHNR and CDR2 as FQNEAQ (reference sequence). V lost 8 bases, J lost 0 bases, and 20 bases lay in between. CDR3 loop: CASPISGRENSGNTIYF. In DNA form, the CDR3 reads TGTGCCAGCCCAATTTCAGGGAGGGAGAACTCTGGAAACACCATATATTTT.

The chain carries TRBV19 and TRBJ2-1; TRBD2 might be the D (6 bases). The CDR3 runs 15 residues. The ends were cut back, 2 bases at V and 2 bases at J, with 10 bases in the middle. Germline CDR1 and CDR2: LNHDA and SQIVND (reference sequence). The CDR3 spells CASSIMAGPYNEQFF. CDR3 sequence (DNA): TGTGCCAGTAGTATAATGGCGGGACCCTACAATGAGCAGTTCTTC.

V is TRBV2 and J is TRBJ2-6; no clear D. Germline assignment: CDR1 SNHLY and CDR2 FYNNEI. V was pared by 7 bases and J by 0 bases, with 13 bases between. The CDR3 is 16 residues long. This CDR3 is CASTRTQSSGANVLTF. DNA of the CDR3: TGTGCCAGCACTCGGACCCAGAGCTCTGGGGCCAACGTCCTGACTTTC. Combining the CDR3 with reference TRBV2 and TRBJ2-6 gives the whole variable domain EPEVTQTPSHQVTQMGQEVILRCVPISNHLYFYWYRQILGQKVEFLVSFYNNEISEKSEIFDDQFSVERPDGSNFTLKIRSTKLEDSAMYFCASTRTQSSGANVLTFGAGSRLTVL.

This chain uses TRBV19 with TRBJ1-4; D gene unclear. This CDR3 has 15 amino acids. The V end lost 7 bases, the J end lost 0 bases, and 12 bases lay between the germline ends. CDR1 is LNHDA and CDR2 is SQIVND in the germline V gene (reference sequence). CDR3 sequence: CASTLSLATNEKLFF. The CDR3 coding sequence is TGTGCCAGTACCCTATCCCTTGCAACTAATGAAAAACTGTTTTTT.

The chain has TRBV29-1 and TRBJ2-5; TRBD1 matches at 8 bases. V lost 2 bases, J lost 5 bases, and 7 bases stayed unmatched. The CDR3 is made up of 14 amino acids. Germline loops: CDR1 SQVTM, CDR2 ANQGSEA. DNA for the CDR3: TGCAGCGTTGAACCCCAGGGGGCATGGGAGACCCAGTACTTC. Translated, it gives CSVEPQGAWETQYF.

This clone came up a few times. In DNA form, the CDR3 reads TGCGCCAGCAGCAGAGATGCTAACTATGGCTACACCTTC. Its translation is CASSRDANYGYTF. The V call is TRBV4-3, the J call TRBJ1-2, with D unclear. The V end was cut by 5 bases, the J end by 0 bases, with 7 bases between. This CDR3 contains 13 residues. The germline gives CDR1 LGHNA, CDR2 YSLEER.

V is TRBV6-5 and J is TRBJ2-3; the D gene is possibly TRBD1 (5 bases). The CDR3 totals 12 residues. CDR1 is MNHEY, CDR2 SVGAGI, per germline. V was shortened by 4 bases and J by 5 bases, with 7 bases between the two germline ends. CDR3 protein: CASSSDRDTQYF. The CDR3 DNA reads TGTGCCAGCAGTTCCGACAGAGATACGCAGTATTTT.

This chain connects TRBV4-3 to TRBJ1-2; D gene unclear. The CDR3 is 15 amino acids. From germline, CDR1 is LGHNA and CDR2 YSLEER. V lost 4 bases to trimming and J lost 2 bases, with 14 bases between them. CDR3 sequence (DNA): TGCGCCAGCAGCCCCAAGTTCTATAGCAACTATGGCTACACCTTC. It specifies CASSPKFYSNYGYTF.

The chain employs TRBV11-3 and TRBJ2-1; 7 bases align to TRBD1. The CDR3 consists of 13 residues. Germline loops: CDR1 SGHNT, CDR2 YENEEA. Unmatched junction bases numbered 2, after V lost 1 base and J lost 8 bases. CDR3 DNA sequence: TGTGCCAGCAGCTTAGGGGACAGCGATGAGCAGTTCTTC. Amino acid sequence: CASSLGDSDEQFF. Full variable domain (missing parts from reference TRBV11-3 and TRBJ2-1): EAGVVQSPRYKIIEKKQPVAFWCNPISGHNTLYWYLQNLGQGPELLIRYENEEAVDDSQLPKDRFSAERLKGVDSTLKIQPAELGDSAVYLCASSLGDSDEQFFGPGTRLTVL.

The chain carries TRBV14 and TRBJ2-7; possibly TRBD1 for D (6 bases). CDR1 is SGHDN, CDR2 FVKESK, per germline. The CDR3 has 15 residues. V lost 3 bases and J lost 2, with 14 bases in between. The CDR3 loop is CASSHGQTLTYEQYF. In DNA form, the CDR3 reads TGTGCCAGCAGCCACGGACAGACTCTTACCTACGAGCAGTACTTC.

V and J are TRBV19 and TRBJ1-1; 8 bases are a match to TRBD1. Looked up from germline, CDR1 is LNHDA and CDR2 is SQIVND (reference sequence). V lost 5 bases to trimming and J lost 3 bases; unmatched junction nucleotides: 5. This CDR3 region has 14 residues. CDR3 DNA: TGTGCCAGTAGTGCCCGACAGGGGCACACTGAAGCTTTCTTT. Its protein is CASSARQGHTEAFF.

The chain couples TRBV21-1 to TRBJ1-1; the table calls TRBD1, which could not be checked here. TRBV21-1 is a pseudogene segment. There are 15 residues in the CDR3. The CDR3 nucleotides read TGTGCCAGCAGCAAAGTAGGGGGAAATAGCGCTGAAGCTTTCTTT. Its protein is CASSKVGGNSAEAFF.

The chain uses TRBV5-1 and TRBJ2-4; the match to TRBD1 covers 9 bases. Losses at the gene ends were 4 bases for V and 9 bases for J; bases not matched to a gene: 11. The germline V gene encodes CDR1 SGHRS and CDR2 YFSETQ. The CDR3 extends over 15 amino acids. The CDR3 DNA reads as TGCGCCAGCAGCCTGAGACAGGGGGGGACTCGCATTCAGTACTTC. It yields the protein CASSLRQGGTRIQYF.

This clone was counted a single time. The chain links TRBV7-9 to TRBJ1-2; perhaps TRBD1 as D (5 bases). In germline, CDR1 is SEHNR, CDR2 FQNEAQ (reference sequence). V dropped 5 bases and J dropped 8 bases, with 21 bases sitting between them. The CDR3 loop spans 15 amino acids. The CDR3 here is CASSPTLAGLEGYTF. Written as DNA, the CDR3 is TGTGCCAGCAGCCCTACCTTAGCAGGGTTGGAAGGCTACACCTTC.

The genes are TRBV6-5 and TRBJ2-5; 8 positions match TRBD2. Per the germline V gene, CDR1 is MNHEY and CDR2 is SVGAGI. V lost 7 bases to trimming and J lost 5 bases; unmatched junction nucleotides: 9. The CDR3 is 14 residues long. The CDR3 region is CASTRGGAAETQYF. In nucleotides, the CDR3 is TGTGCCAGCACTCGGGGGGGGGCCGCGGAGACCCAGTACTTC.

The chain recombines TRBV6-8 with TRBJ2-1, with D possibly TRBD2 on 6 matching bases. The V and J ends lost 7 bases and 8 bases respectively, with 21 bases between them. The V gene's germline CDR1 is MNHGY and CDR2 SAAAGT. CDR3 length: 15 residues. The CDR3 loop reads CASIGPPTSIHEQFF. The CDR3 bases are TGTGCCAGCATCGGACCGCCGACTAGTATCCATGAGCAGTTCTTC.

The chain carries TRBV30 and TRBJ1-5; D is uncertain. The CDR3 loop spans 13 amino acids. CDR1 is GTSNPN and CDR2 is SVGIG in the germline V gene (reference sequence). Trimming pared 0 bases from V and 3 bases from J, leaving 6 bases between. The CDR3 DNA reads TGTGCCTGGAGTGTACAGAACAATCAGCCCCAGCATTTT. Its protein is CAWSVQNNQPQHF.

The V gene is TRBV6-6, the J gene TRBJ1-2, with 11 bases fitting TRBD1. The CDR3 runs 15 residues. Trimming at V came to 4 bases and at J to 10 bases, leaving 11 bases not matched to a gene. Germline V gene sequence: CDR1 MNHNY, CDR2 SVGAGI (reference sequence). The CDR3 DNA sequence: TGTGCCAGCAGTTCCGATCGGACAGGGGGCGAAGCCTACACCTTC. This codes for CASSSDRTGGEAYTF.

This clone counts as medium-sized. V gene TRBV4-1 combines with J gene TRBJ1-6; D may be TRBD1 (6 bases). V gave up 0 bases and J gave up 7 bases, with 13 bases separating them. The V gene's germline CDR1 is MGHRA and CDR2 YSYEKL. CDR3 length: 16 amino acids. The CDR3 spells CASSQEGGMGNSPLHF. Written as DNA, the CDR3 is TGCGCCAGCAGCCAAGAAGGGGGGATGGGGAATTCACCCCTCCACTTT.

Comments on this clone: Other DNA sequences in this specimen translate into the identical CDR3. This rearrangement joins TRBV11-2 to TRBJ1-2, with a tentative D call TRBD1 (5 bases). The V gene lost 1 base and the J gene lost 2 bases, with 5 bases spanning the gap. This CDR3 contains 13 residues. Germline V lookup: CDR1 SGHAT, CDR2 FQNNGV. The DNA for the CDR3 is TGTGCCAGCAGCTTAGGGGGGAACTATGGCTACACCTTC. Translation: CASSLGGNYGYTF. The whole variable domain, remainder taken from reference TRBV11-2 and TRBJ1-2, is EAGVAQSPRYKIIEKRQSVAFWCNPISGHATLYWYQQILGQGPKLLIQFQNNGVVDDSQLPKDRFSAERLKGVDSTLKIQPAKLEDSAVYLCASSLGGNYGYTFGSGTRLTVV.

The chain couples TRBV18 to TRBJ1-5; D gene ambiguous. V shed 3 bases and J shed 4 bases, with 7 bases lying between them. The CDR3 spans 13 residues. Germline V CDR1 and CDR2: KGHSH, LQKENI. The CDR3 nucleotides read TGTGCCAGCTCACCCTCTGGAAATCAGCCCCAGCATTTT. Its translation: CASSPSGNQPQHF. Complete variable domain (other parts from reference TRBV18 and TRBJ1-5): NAGVMQNPRHLVRRRGQEARLRCSPMKGHSHVYWYRQLPEEGLKFMVYLQKENIIDESGMPKERFSAEFPKEGPSILRIQQVVRGDSAAYFCASSPSGNQPQHFGDGTRLSIL.

The V and J genes are TRBV6-5 and TRBJ2-1; D is perhaps TRBD2 (7 bases). The germline V and J ends were trimmed by 5 bases and 6 bases, with 17 bases remaining between them. CDR3 length: 15 amino acids. Looked up from germline, CDR1 is MNHEY and CDR2 is SVGAGI. This CDR3 is CASSLEGGRSNEQFF. The CDR3 nucleotides are TGTGCCAGCAGTCTTGAGGGGGGGAGGTCCAATGAGCAGTTCTTC.

This rearrangement joins TRBV5-5 to TRBJ1-5; D might be TRBD1 (5 bases). The ends were cut back, 1 base at V and 0 bases at J, with 17 bases in the middle. CDR1 is SGHKS and CDR2 is YYEKEE in the germline V gene (reference sequence). The length of the CDR3 is 18 residues. The CDR3 nucleotides are TGTGCCAGCAGCTTGCGTGCCGGGAAGGGGTCTAGCAATCAGCCCCAGCATTTT. Amino acid sequence: CASSLRAGKGSSNQPQHF.

About this clone itself: This CDR3 is also generated by other DNA sequences in the sample. The gene calls are TRBV19 and TRBJ2-7; 9 nucleotides line up with TRBD2. The CDR3 is made up of 14 amino acids. Germline loops: CDR1 LNHDA, CDR2 SQIVND (reference sequence). After removal of 2 bases from V and 4 bases from J, the junction contained 3 bases not matched to a gene. CDR3 DNA: TGTGCCAGTAGTATACTAGCGGGGACTTACGAGCAGTACTTC. It specifies CASSILAGTYEQYF.

This rearrangement joins TRBV7-2 to TRBJ2-5, with 14 nucleotides matching TRBD2. This CDR3 has 16 amino acids. The V segment lost 5 bases and the J segment 5 bases; nucleotides outside the gene matches: 7. The V gene's germline CDR1 is SGHTA and CDR2 FQGNSA. The CDR3 region is CASSRQGTSGGETQYF. CDR3 nucleotides: TGTGCCAGCAGCCGACAGGGGACTAGCGGGGGTGAGACCCAGTACTTC.

The V call is TRBV5-4, the J call TRBJ1-2, with 8 bases aligning to TRBD1. Germline V gene data show CDR1 as SGHNT and CDR2 as YYREEE (reference sequence). This CDR3 spans 17 amino acids. The V gene end was trimmed by 0 bases and the J gene end by 6 bases; junction bases not matched to a gene: 13. The CDR3 loop is CASSLEQGAIFPHGYTF. The CDR3 nucleotides read TGTGCCAGCAGCTTGGAGCAGGGGGCGATTTTCCCCCATGGCTACACCTTC.

V and J are TRBV6-7 and TRBJ2-1, with TRBD2 identical over 11 bases. TRBV6-7 is filed as an ORF, its function uncertain. V lost 5 bases to trimming and J lost 4 bases; unmatched junction nucleotides: 10. This CDR3 is 17 amino acids long. CDR3 in amino acids: CASSNDPRLAGYNEQFF. The CDR3 DNA is TGTGCCAGCAGTAACGACCCTAGACTAGCGGGGTACAATGAGCAGTTCTTC.

The chain combines TRBV7-9 with TRBJ1-1; 7 bases align to TRBD1. The CDR3 is 13 amino acids. J gave up 4 bases and V 7 bases, and 6 bases lay outside the gene matches. In germline, CDR1 is SEHNR, CDR2 FQNEAQ (reference sequence). DNA of the CDR3: TGTGCCAGCAACACAGGGGACGCCACTGAAGCTTTCTTT. Translation: CASNTGDATEAFF.

The chain couples TRBV4-3 to TRBJ1-3; D unclear. CDR1 is LGHNA, CDR2 YSLEER, per germline. This CDR3 has 15 residues. V was trimmed by 3 bases and J by 0 bases, leaving 9 bases between them. CDR3 residues: CASSQAMGSGNTIYF. The CDR3 region has the DNA TGCGCCAGCAGCCAGGCCATGGGCTCTGGAAACACCATATATTTT.